This T cell receptor beta chain stems from a study of Graves' ophthalmopathy and Graves' hyperthyroidism. Across the study: By definition, stable hyperthyroidism involved no ophthalmopathy within 18 months of follow-up.

Study-level findings and limits: In blood, most expanded thyroid clonotypes above 0.001 frequency were also detected. A model of 13 signatures distinguished ophthalmopathy from stable hyperthyroidism at approximately 90% sensitivity and around 81% specificity. The model reached 65% to 71% sensitivity and 72.22% specificity for predicting ophthalmopathy progression.

Amplified TCR beta CDR3 regions were obtained using RNA transcripts as template. The workflow started with a first-round RT-PCR run with HTBI primers and then moved on to a second-round multiplex PCR. Each CDR3 protein is one row after TCRdb ran MiXCR on the multiplex PCR reads. Altogether a few hundred thousand distinct CDR3 sequences are present, less than 45% being singletons, with the ten largest covering 3.5% to 5%. Looked up from germline, CDR1 is SGHTA and CDR2 is FQGNSA. This CDR3 is 15 amino acids long. V lost 0 bases and J 1 base, leaving 8 bases between the germline ends. Worth noting for this clonotype: Antigen specificity is unknown.

The TCR comes from an adult man with Graves' hyperthyroidism. What was sequenced was peripheral blood or thyroid tissue (not recorded which). The V call is TRBV7-2, the J call TRBJ2-3; D ambiguous. The CDR3 coding sequence is TGTGCCAGCAGCTTAGCCCCGCCGGGCACAGATACGCAGTATTTT. This encodes CASSLAPPGTDTQYF.